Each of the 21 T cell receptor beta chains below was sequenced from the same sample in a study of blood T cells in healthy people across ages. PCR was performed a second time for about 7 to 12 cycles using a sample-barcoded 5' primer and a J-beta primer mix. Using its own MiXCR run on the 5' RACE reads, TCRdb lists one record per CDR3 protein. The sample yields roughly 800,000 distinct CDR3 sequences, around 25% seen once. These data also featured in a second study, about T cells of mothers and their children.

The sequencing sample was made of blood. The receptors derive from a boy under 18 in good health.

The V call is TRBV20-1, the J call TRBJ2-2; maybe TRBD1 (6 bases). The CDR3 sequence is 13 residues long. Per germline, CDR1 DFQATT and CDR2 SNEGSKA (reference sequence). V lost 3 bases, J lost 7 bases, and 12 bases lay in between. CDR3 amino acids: CSASQGPYGELFF. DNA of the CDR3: TGCAGTGCTAGTCAGGGGCCCTACGGGGAGCTGTTTTTT.

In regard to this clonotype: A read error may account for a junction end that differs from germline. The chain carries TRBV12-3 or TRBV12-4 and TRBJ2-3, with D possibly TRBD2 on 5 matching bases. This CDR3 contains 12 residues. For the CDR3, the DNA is TGTGCCGGCAGAGTCGGAGCGGAAACGCAGTATTTT. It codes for CAGRVGAETQYF.

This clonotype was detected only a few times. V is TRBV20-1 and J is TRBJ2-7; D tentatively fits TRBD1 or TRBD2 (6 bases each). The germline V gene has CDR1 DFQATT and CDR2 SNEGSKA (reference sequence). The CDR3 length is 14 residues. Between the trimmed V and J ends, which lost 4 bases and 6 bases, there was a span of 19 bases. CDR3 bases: TGCAGTGCTATCAAGGGGGAGGCCCGAATCGAGCAGTACTTC. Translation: CSAIKGEARIEQYF.

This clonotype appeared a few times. In DNA form, the CDR3 reads TGTGCCAGCAGCCCCTCCCCGCAGGGAGGGTACAATGAGCAGTTCTTC. This gives the protein CASSPSPQGGYNEQFF. This chain joins TRBV4-2 and TRBJ2-1; 7 bases are a match to TRBD2. V trimming: 4 bases; J trimming: 4 bases; junction bases outside the gene matches: 10. The CDR3 length is 16 residues. Germline CDR1 and CDR2: LGHNA and YNFKEQ.

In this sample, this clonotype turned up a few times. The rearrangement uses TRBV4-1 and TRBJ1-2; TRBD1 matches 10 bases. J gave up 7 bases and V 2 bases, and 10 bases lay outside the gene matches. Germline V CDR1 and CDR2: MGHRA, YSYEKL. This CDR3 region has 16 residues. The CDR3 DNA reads TGCGCCAGCAGCCAATTATCGGGACAGGGGCCTGTTGGCTACACCTTC. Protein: CASSQLSGQGPVGYTF.

The DNA of the CDR3 is TGTGCCAGCAGTCCCAACCTAGCGGTTCAAGAGACCCAGTACTTC. The encoded protein is CASSPNLAVQETQYF. The chain combines TRBV2 with TRBJ2-5; 7 bases line up with TRBD2. This CDR3 spans 15 amino acids. Unmatched junction bases numbered 8, after V lost 5 bases and J lost 2 bases. Germline assignment: CDR1 SNHLY and CDR2 FYNNEI.

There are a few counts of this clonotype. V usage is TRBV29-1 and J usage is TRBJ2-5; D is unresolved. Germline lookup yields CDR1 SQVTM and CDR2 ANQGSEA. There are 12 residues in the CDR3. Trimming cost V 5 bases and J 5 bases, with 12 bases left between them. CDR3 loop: CSVSTIGETQYF. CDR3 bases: TGCAGCGTTTCGACCATTGGGGAGACCCAGTACTTC.

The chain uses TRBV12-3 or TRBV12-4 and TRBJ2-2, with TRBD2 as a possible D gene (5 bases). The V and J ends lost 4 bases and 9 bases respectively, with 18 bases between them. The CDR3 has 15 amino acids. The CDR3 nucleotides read TGTGCCAGCAGTTCCGGTCGTGTGCCTAGCCGGGAGCTGTTTTTT. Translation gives CASSSGRVPSRELFF.

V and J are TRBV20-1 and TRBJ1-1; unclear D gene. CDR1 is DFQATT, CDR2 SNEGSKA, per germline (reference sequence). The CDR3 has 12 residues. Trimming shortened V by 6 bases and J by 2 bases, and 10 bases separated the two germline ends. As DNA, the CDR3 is TGCAGTGCCGCTCACCGAAACACTGAAGCTTTCTTT. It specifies CSAAHRNTEAFF.

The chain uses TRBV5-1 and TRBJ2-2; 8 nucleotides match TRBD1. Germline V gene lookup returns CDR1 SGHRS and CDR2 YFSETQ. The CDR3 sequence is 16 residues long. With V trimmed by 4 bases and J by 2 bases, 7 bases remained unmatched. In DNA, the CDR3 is TGCGCCAGCAGCCCAAAGGGACAGGTTAACACCGGGGAGCTGTTTTTT. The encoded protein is CASSPKGQVNTGELFF.

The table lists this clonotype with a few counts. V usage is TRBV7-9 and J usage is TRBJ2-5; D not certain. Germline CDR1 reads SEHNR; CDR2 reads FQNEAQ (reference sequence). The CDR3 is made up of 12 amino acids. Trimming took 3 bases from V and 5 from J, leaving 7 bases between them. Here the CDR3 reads CASSFGVETQYF. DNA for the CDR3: TGTGCCAGCAGCTTTGGGGTGGAGACCCAGTACTTC.

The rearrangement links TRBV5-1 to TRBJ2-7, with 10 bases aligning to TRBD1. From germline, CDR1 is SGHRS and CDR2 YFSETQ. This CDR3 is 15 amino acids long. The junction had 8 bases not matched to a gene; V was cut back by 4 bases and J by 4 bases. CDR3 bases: TGCGCCAGCAGCCCATTCGGACAGGGGGGATACGAGCAGTACTTC. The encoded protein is CASSPFGQGGYEQYF.

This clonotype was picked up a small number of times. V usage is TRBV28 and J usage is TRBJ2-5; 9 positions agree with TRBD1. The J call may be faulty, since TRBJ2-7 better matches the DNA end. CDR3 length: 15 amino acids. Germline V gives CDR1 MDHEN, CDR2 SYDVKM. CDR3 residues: CASRLVQGALYEQYF. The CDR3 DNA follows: TGTGCCAGCAGGCTAGTACAGGGGGCTCTCTACGAGCAGTACTTC.

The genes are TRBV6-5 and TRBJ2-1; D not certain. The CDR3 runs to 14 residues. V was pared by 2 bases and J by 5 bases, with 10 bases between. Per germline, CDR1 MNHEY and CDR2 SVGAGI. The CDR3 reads CASSYDHADNEQFF. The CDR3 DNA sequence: TGTGCCAGCAGTTACGATCACGCCGACAATGAGCAGTTCTTC.

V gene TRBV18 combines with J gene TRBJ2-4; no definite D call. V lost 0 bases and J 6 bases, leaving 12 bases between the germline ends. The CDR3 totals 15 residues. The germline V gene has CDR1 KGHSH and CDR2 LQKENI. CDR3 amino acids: CASSPPAGSGNIQYF. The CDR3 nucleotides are TGTGCCAGCTCACCACCGGCTGGGTCGGGAAACATTCAGTACTTC.

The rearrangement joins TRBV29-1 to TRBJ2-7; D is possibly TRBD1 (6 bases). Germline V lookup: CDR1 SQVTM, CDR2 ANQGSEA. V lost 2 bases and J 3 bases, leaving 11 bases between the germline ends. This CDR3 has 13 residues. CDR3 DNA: TGCAGCGTTGAAATACAGGGATTCTACGAGCAGTACTTC. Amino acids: CSVEIQGFYEQYF.

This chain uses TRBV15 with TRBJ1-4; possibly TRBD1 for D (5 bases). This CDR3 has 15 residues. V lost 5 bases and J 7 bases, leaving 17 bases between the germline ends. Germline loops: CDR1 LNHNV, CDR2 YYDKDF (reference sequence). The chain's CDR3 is CATSRTGRGVEKLFF. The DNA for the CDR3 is TGTGCCACCAGCCGAACTGGGCGGGGGGTTGAAAAACTGTTTTTT.

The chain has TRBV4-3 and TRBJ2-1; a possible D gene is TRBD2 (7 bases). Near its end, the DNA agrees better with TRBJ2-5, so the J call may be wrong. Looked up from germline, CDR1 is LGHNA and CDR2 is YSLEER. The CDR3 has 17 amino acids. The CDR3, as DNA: TGCGCCAGCAGCCAAGAGCGAGGGGGGGCCTCTTTTAAGACCCAGTACTTC. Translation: CASSQERGGASFKTQYF.

The CDR3 DNA follows: TGTGCCAGCAGTTACGACGGTATTGAGACCCAGTACTTC. As protein: CASSYDGIETQYF. V usage is TRBV6-5 and J usage is TRBJ2-5; D remains ambiguous. Germline loops: CDR1 MNHEY, CDR2 SVGAGI. The germline V and J ends were trimmed by 2 bases and 5 bases, with 9 bases remaining between them. The CDR3 contains 13 residues.

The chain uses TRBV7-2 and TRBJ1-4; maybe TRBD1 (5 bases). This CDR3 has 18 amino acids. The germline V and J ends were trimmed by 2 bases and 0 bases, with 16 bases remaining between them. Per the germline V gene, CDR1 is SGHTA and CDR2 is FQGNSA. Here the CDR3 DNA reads TGTGCCAGCAGCTTAACAGGTCCCGCTTTCTCAACTAATGAAAAACTGTTTTTT. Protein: CASSLTGPAFSTNEKLFF.

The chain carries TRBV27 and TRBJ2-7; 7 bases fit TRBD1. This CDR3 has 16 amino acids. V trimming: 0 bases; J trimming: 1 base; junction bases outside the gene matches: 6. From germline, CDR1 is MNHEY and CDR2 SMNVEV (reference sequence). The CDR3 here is CASSLSGGFVSYEQYF. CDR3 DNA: TGTGCCAGCAGTTTATCAGGGGGCTTTGTATCCTACGAGCAGTACTTC.